This paragraph covers one T cell receptor (beta chain) sequence. What it binds is not known. The sample belongs to a study of T-cell reconstitution after alpha-beta-depleted transplantation in children. Regarding the study as a whole: Reported findings indicate that, about two months after transplant, alpha-beta T cells came from several hundred expanded clones, which were derived from non-depleted graft cells. Among T cells one year after transplant, newly produced cells accounted for most counts and diversity. TCRbeta diversity was high at day 60 in some patients (a result of surviving recipient T cells and thymic progenitors).

The authors prepared the TCRbeta library with unique molecular identifiers. MiXCR, applied by TCRdb to the PCR reads, yields one record per CDR3 protein. The sample records some 840,000 distinct CDR3 sequences, under 20% being singletons. The CDR3 covers 13 residues. Trimming cost V 1 base and J 2 bases, with 4 bases left between them. Germline CDR1 LGHNA, CDR2 YNFKEQ. This clonotype was sampled from a male patient younger than 18 who had a stem cell transplant for acute lymphoblastic leukemia, so the T cells may come from the graft donor. The chain uses TRBV4-2 and TRBJ2-3; D uncertain. The sample here was PBMCs, mostly from graft donor cells, taken 360 days after TCRalphabeta/CD19-depleted stem cell transplant. The CDR3 is CASSQGDTDTQYF. DNA for the CDR3: TGTGCCAGCAGCCAAGGGGACACAGATACGCAGTATTTT.